These 25 T cell receptor beta chains were all obtained from the same sample, sequenced in a study of T cell responses to AZD1222 COVID-19 vaccine. The assay was immunoSEQ multiplex PCR, and TCRdb's table has in-frame clones only and misses some. The sample consists of approximately 100,000 clones, over 75% of them appearing once. This specimen was peripheral blood, taken on day 0 of AZD1222 vaccination. The receptors here all came from an adult in good health.

This clone was detected only once. The chain's CDR3 is CASSLLKGPETQYF. CDR3 DNA: TGTGCCAGCAGCCTTCTGAAGGGGCCGGAGACCCAGTACTTC. The J gene is TRBJ2-5, the V gene TRBV3-1 (or the pseudogene TRBV3-2); D is possibly TRBD1 (5 bases). Trimming stripped 4 bases from V and 5 bases from J, with 14 bases between. The CDR3 is made up of 14 amino acids. The V gene's germline CDR1 is LGHDT and CDR2 YNNKEL (reference sequence).

This clone has only one observation. The gene calls are TRBV28 and TRBJ2-5, with 8 positions matching TRBD2. Germline assignment: CDR1 MDHEN and CDR2 SYDVKM. V lost 6 bases, J lost 4 bases, and 10 bases stayed unmatched. This CDR3 is 15 amino acids long. The CDR3 DNA reads TGTGCCAGCAGACCAAATCGGGGGGGATCAGAGACCCAGTACTTC. Protein product: CASRPNRGGSETQYF.

This chain uses TRBV27 with TRBJ2-2; D not certain. The V and J ends lost 1 base and 6 bases respectively, with 6 bases between them. Germline lookup yields CDR1 MNHEY and CDR2 SMNVEV (reference sequence). This CDR3 comprises 13 residues. CDR3 coding DNA: TGTGCCAGCAGTTTATTGATCGCCGGGGAGCTGTTTTTT. This codes for CASSLLIAGELFF.

This chain uses TRBV27 with TRBJ2-1; 8 bases fit TRBD1. V lost 5 bases and J lost 1; bases outside the gene matches: 7. Germline V gives CDR1 MNHEY, CDR2 SMNVEV (reference sequence). The CDR3 covers 16 residues. The CDR3 here is CASSGPGQGSYNEQFF. CDR3 nucleotide sequence: TGTGCCAGCAGTGGCCCCGGACAGGGTTCCTACAATGAGCAGTTCTTC.

V usage is TRBV5-6 and J usage is TRBJ2-7, with no clear D. The CDR3 length is 16 residues. In germline, CDR1 is SGHDT, CDR2 YYEEEE. V was trimmed by 4 bases and J by 0 bases, leaving 17 bases between them. The CDR3 DNA reads TGTGCCAGCAGCCCCCCCAGGTGGTATGCCTCCTACGAGCAGTACTTC. Residues: CASSPPRWYASYEQYF.

The rearrangement joins TRBV28 to TRBJ2-2, with 12 bases lining up with TRBD2. This CDR3 has 15 residues. The germline gives CDR1 MDHEN, CDR2 SYDVKM. V lost 6 bases to trimming and J lost 3 bases; unmatched junction nucleotides: 2. CDR3 amino acids: CASRSSGGDTGELFF. For the CDR3, the DNA is TGTGCCAGCAGATCTAGCGGGGGGGACACCGGGGAGCTGTTTTTT. Full variable domain (rest looked up from reference TRBV28 and TRBJ2-2): DVKVTQSSRYLVKRTGEKVFLECVQDMDHENMFWYRQDPGLGLRLIYFSYDVKMKEKGDIPEGYSVSREKKERFSLILESASTNQTSMYLCASRSSGGDTGELFFGEGSRLTVL.

The chain uses TRBV11-2 and TRBJ2-5, with 7 bases that match TRBD2. Germline loops: CDR1 SGHAT, CDR2 FQNNGV. V lost 4 bases to trimming and J lost 3 bases; unmatched junction nucleotides: 8. The CDR3 is 15 amino acids. The chain's CDR3 is CASSSPSSGKETQYF. The CDR3 DNA is TGTGCCAGCAGCTCTCCCTCTAGCGGAAAAGAGACCCAGTACTTC.

This clone was counted a single time. The chain combines TRBV6-1 with TRBJ2-7; D is unclear. This CDR3 has 12 amino acids. The germline V gene has CDR1 MNHNS and CDR2 SASEGT. The ends were cut back, 0 bases at V and 7 bases at J, with 7 bases in the middle. CDR3 loop: CASSEAYPEQYF. The CDR3 bases are TGTGCCAGCAGTGAAGCCTACCCTGAGCAGTACTTC.

V usage is TRBV9 and J usage is TRBJ1-1, with 7 bases fitting TRBD1. Losses at the gene ends were 4 bases for V and 4 bases for J; bases not matched to a gene: 10. This CDR3 comprises 15 residues. Germline assignment: CDR1 SGDLS and CDR2 YYNGEE. The CDR3 spells CASSFTGTAPTEAFF. DNA of the CDR3: TGTGCCAGCAGCTTCACGGGGACAGCGCCCACTGAAGCTTTCTTT. Full variable domain (missing parts from reference TRBV9 and TRBJ1-1): DSGVTQTPKHLITATGQRVTLRCSPRSGDLSVYWYQQSLDQGLQFLIQYYNGEERAKGNILERFSAQQFPDLHSELNLSSLELGDSALYFCASSFTGTAPTEAFFGQGTRLTVV.

The CDR3 reads CASSVHENTEAFF. The DNA for the CDR3 is TGTGCCAGCAGTGTACACGAGAACACTGAAGCTTTCTTT. V is TRBV2 and J is TRBJ1-1; the D is unclear. Germline V gene data show CDR1 as SNHLY and CDR2 as FYNNEI. V was trimmed by 4 bases and J by 1 base, leaving 7 bases between them. CDR3 length: 13 residues.

CDR3 amino acids: CAIRGDSYEQYF. In nucleotides, the CDR3 is TGTGCCATCAGGGGTGACAGTTACGAGCAGTACTTC. V and J are TRBV10-3 and TRBJ2-7; D is perhaps TRBD1 (5 bases). Germline V gene lookup returns CDR1 ENHRY and CDR2 SYGVKD. The CDR3 consists of 12 residues. Trimming pared 6 bases from V and 4 bases from J, leaving 10 bases between.

The rearrangement joins TRBV29-1 to TRBJ1-2; the D is unclear. The V gene lost 4 bases and the J gene lost 4 bases, with 10 bases spanning the gap. This CDR3 has 12 residues. CDR1 is SQVTM, CDR2 ANQGSEA, per germline. For the CDR3, the DNA is TGCAGCGTTGGGGCAGTTCTCTATGGCTACACCTTC. This encodes CSVGAVLYGYTF. The full variable domain, completed using reference TRBV29-1 and TRBJ1-2, is SAVISQKPSRDICQRGTSLTIQCQVDSQVTMMFWYRQQPGQSLTLIATANQGSEATYESGFVIDKFPISRPNLTFSTLTVSNMSPEDSSIYLCSVGAVLYGYTFGSGTRLTVV.

The V gene is TRBV29-1, the J gene TRBJ2-1; D call uncertain. Germline lookup yields CDR1 SQVTM and CDR2 ANQGSEA. The V end was cut by 4 bases, the J end by 7 bases, with 8 bases between. The CDR3 length is 11 residues. CDR3 in amino acids: CSVGRRNEQFF. CDR3 nucleotide sequence: TGCAGCGTTGGAAGGCGGAATGAGCAGTTCTTC.

The chain carries TRBV5-1 and TRBJ1-2; 10 bases are shared with TRBD1. The V gene's germline CDR1 is SGHRS and CDR2 YFSETQ. The CDR3 runs to 15 residues. The J segment lost 4 bases and the V segment lost 3 bases, leaving 6 bases of the junction unmatched. The DNA of the CDR3 is TGCGCCAGCAGCTCCGACAGGGGGCGAGGCTATGGCTACACCTTC. It yields the protein CASSSDRGRGYGYTF.

This chain uses TRBV15 with TRBJ2-1; 7 bases map to TRBD1. Germline CDR1 LNHNV, CDR2 YYDKDF (reference sequence). The CDR3 contains 16 residues. With V trimmed by 0 bases and J by 7 bases, 9 bases remained unmatched. CDR3 DNA: TGTGCCACCAGCAGAGATCGGGCAGGGGGAGTAAATGAGCAGTTCTTC. Encoded protein: CATSRDRAGGVNEQFF.

The chain joins TRBV11-3 to TRBJ2-1; possibly TRBD1 or TRBD2 for D (6 bases each). The CDR3 covers 14 residues. CDR1 and CDR2 from the germline V gene are SGHNT and YENEEA. Trimming left V 3 bases short and J 6 bases short, with 12 bases between. For the CDR3, the DNA is TGTGCCAGCAGCTTCGGGGGCTTTTCCAATGAGCAGTTCTTC. It codes for CASSFGGFSNEQFF.

The chain couples TRBV5-3 to TRBJ1-5; D may be TRBD1 (5 bases). TRBV5-3 is assigned to the ORF class and has an uncertain function. The CDR3 covers 18 residues. Trimming pared 0 bases from V and 6 bases from J, leaving 22 bases between. CDR3 amino acids: CARSLDFLVQARPQPQHF. DNA of the CDR3: TGTGCCAGAAGCTTGGATTTTCTCGTACAGGCCAGGCCTCAGCCCCAGCATTTT.

V is TRBV5-5 and J is TRBJ2-2; no clear D. The germline V gene encodes CDR1 SGHKS and CDR2 YYEKEE (reference sequence). The V and J ends lost 4 bases and 0 bases respectively, with 7 bases between them. The CDR3 runs to 14 residues. CDR3 amino acids: CASSQIPNTGELFF. The CDR3 bases are TGTGCCAGCAGCCAGATCCCGAACACCGGGGAGCTGTTTTTT.

This chain links TRBV25-1 with TRBJ1-6; D remains ambiguous. This CDR3 region has 15 residues. The V and J ends lost 7 bases and 0 bases respectively, with 10 bases between them. The germline V gene encodes CDR1 MGHDK and CDR2 SYGVNS. The CDR3 loop is CASTSKSSYNSPLHF. The CDR3 DNA reads TGTGCCAGCACGTCGAAGAGCTCCTATAATTCACCCCTCCACTTT.

The chain uses TRBV15 and TRBJ1-4; D may be TRBD1 (5 bases). Between the trimmed V and J ends, which lost 8 bases and 5 bases, there was a span of 15 bases. Germline V lookup: CDR1 LNHNV, CDR2 YYDKDF (reference sequence). The CDR3 runs 14 residues. CDR3 DNA sequence: TGTGCCACCCAGCCCGGGACGCCGAATGAAAAACTGTTTTTT. Translating gives CATQPGTPNEKLFF.

The J gene is TRBJ2-7, the V gene TRBV7-8, with D possibly TRBD1 on 5 matching bases. CDR3 length: 14 residues. Germline CDR1 reads SGHVS; CDR2 reads FQNEAQ. V lost 5 bases to trimming and J lost 2 bases, with 13 bases between them. Here the CDR3 DNA reads TGTGCCAGCAGCGTTAGATCGACAGCCTACGAGCAGTACTTC. The encoded protein is CASSVRSTAYEQYF.

V gene TRBV9 combines with J gene TRBJ1-2, with 9 bases identical to TRBD1. Germline values: CDR1 SGDLS, CDR2 YYNGEE. The CDR3 consists of 13 residues. J was trimmed by 6 bases and V by 2 bases; bases with no gene match: 2. The CDR3 loop is CASSVGTGNGYTF. Here the CDR3 DNA reads TGTGCCAGCAGCGTCGGGACAGGGAATGGCTACACCTTC. Variable domain in full (rest from reference TRBV9 and TRBJ1-2): DSGVTQTPKHLITATGQRVTLRCSPRSGDLSVYWYQQSLDQGLQFLIQYYNGEERAKGNILERFSAQQFPDLHSELNLSSLELGDSALYFCASSVGTGNGYTFGSGTRLTVV.

V and J are TRBV12-2 and TRBJ1-1; the table names TRBD1, a call not compared with the DNA. TRBV12-2 is marked as a pseudogene. The CDR3 length is 16 residues. In nucleotides, the CDR3 is TGTGCAAGTCGCTTAGAGACGGGACAGGGACTCACTGAAGCTTTCTTT. This codes for CASRLETGQGLTEAFF.

The chain couples TRBV19 to TRBJ2-1, with D perhaps matching TRBD1 (6 bases). CDR3 length equals 16 residues. Germline V CDR1 and CDR2: LNHDA, SQIVND (reference sequence). V lost 1 base to trimming and J lost 5 bases, with 15 bases between them. This chain's CDR3 is CASSIVLGARHNEQFF. The CDR3 region has the DNA TGTGCCAGTAGTATAGTCCTGGGGGCGAGGCACAATGAGCAGTTCTTC.

The CDR3 DNA sequence: TGTGCCAGCAGCCCGGCGGGGAGCCAAGAGACCCAGTACTTC. Protein product: CASSPAGSQETQYF. The gene calls are TRBV5-4 and TRBJ2-5; perhaps TRBD2 as D (6 bases). Germline-derived CDR1 and CDR2 are SGHNT and YYREEE (reference sequence). There are 14 residues in the CDR3. Trimming stripped 4 bases from V and 1 base from J, with 11 bases between.